This entry lists 30 T cell receptor beta chains sequenced from one sample in a study of blood T cell repertoires in COVID-19. TCRdb's table, derived via immunoSEQ multiplex PCR, lists solely in-frame clones and lacks some. The repertoire includes about 97,000 clones, 90% of them detected once, and approximately 1.5% sits in the top ten. The specimen sequenced was peripheral blood. The origin of the receptors is a man aged 60-69 years with acute or convalescent COVID-19.

This clone was observed a few times. This chain connects TRBV10-1 to TRBJ1-2; 9 bases match TRBD1. This CDR3 contains 15 residues. The V gene end was trimmed by 3 bases and the J gene end by 2 bases; junction bases not matched to a gene: 4. Germline-derived CDR1 and CDR2 are WNHNN and SYGVQD (reference sequence). The CDR3 is CASSDPGTGNYGYTF. Written as DNA, the CDR3 is TGCGCCAGCAGTGACCCCGGGACAGGGAACTATGGCTACACCTTC.

Only one count was recorded for this clone. This sequence joins TRBV19 and TRBJ1-1; 7 bases agree with TRBD1. The ends lost 5 bases at V and 11 bases at J; junction bases unmatched: 5. The CDR3 runs 11 residues. CDR1 is LNHDA and CDR2 is SQIVND in the germline V gene (reference sequence). In nucleotides, the CDR3 is TGTGCCAGTAGTCTCAGGGGGAAGGCTTTCTTT. Protein sequence: CASSLRGKAFF.

This clone was seen once. The chain recombines TRBV6-5 with TRBJ1-1, with a weak D call TRBD1 (6 bases). Germline V gives CDR1 MNHEY, CDR2 SVGAGI. V was clipped by 8 bases and J by 1 base, with 11 bases between them. This CDR3 has 13 amino acids. Here the CDR3 reads CASWTARNTEAFF. Here the CDR3 DNA reads TGTGCCAGCTGGACAGCGAGGAACACTGAAGCTTTCTTT.

The CDR3 here is CASLREAGRSAEAFF. The CDR3, as DNA: TGTGCCAGCCTCAGGGAAGCGGGCCGAAGCGCTGAAGCTTTCTTT. This chain links TRBV18 with TRBJ1-1, with D possibly matching TRBD1 (5 bases). V lost 8 bases and J 6 bases, leaving 22 bases between the germline ends. Germline V gene lookup returns CDR1 KGHSH and CDR2 LQKENI. The CDR3 totals 15 residues.

The chain is built from TRBV15 and TRBJ1-1; D is possibly TRBD1 (5 bases). CDR3 size: 14 residues. The ends were cut back, 0 bases at V and 5 bases at J, with 10 bases in the middle. CDR1 and CDR2 (germline): LNHNV, YYDKDF (reference sequence). CDR3 protein: CATSRDRVLTEAFF. CDR3 sequence (DNA): TGTGCCACCAGCAGAGACAGGGTCCTGACTGAAGCTTTCTTT.

The chain carries TRBV3-1 (or the pseudogene TRBV3-2) and TRBJ1-3; D not resolved. This CDR3 is 14 amino acids long. Germline values: CDR1 LGHDT, CDR2 YNNKEL (reference sequence). Trimming left V 4 bases short and J 4 bases short, with 11 bases between. CDR3 protein: CASSPRGAGNTIYF. CDR3 sequence (DNA): TGTGCCAGCAGCCCCCGGGGTGCGGGAAACACCATATATTTT.

In this sample, this clone turned up once. This chain links TRBV5-1 with TRBJ2-1; D is possibly TRBD2 (6 bases). The germline gives CDR1 SGHRS, CDR2 YFSETQ. CDR3 length equals 16 residues. Trimming took 0 bases from V and 3 from J, leaving 13 bases between them. The CDR3 is CASSLGGGDLYNEQFF. The DNA of the CDR3 is TGCGCCAGCAGCTTGGGTGGCGGGGACCTCTACAATGAGCAGTTCTTC.

V gene TRBV7-2 combines with J gene TRBJ2-5; the D gene is possibly TRBD2 (6 bases). The CDR3 length is 15 residues. V lost 2 bases and J lost 5, with 15 bases in between. CDR1 SGHTA and CDR2 FQGNSA come from the germline V gene. The CDR3 DNA reads as TGTGCCAGCAGCTTAACGGGACTGGGGTCGGAGACCCAGTACTTC. As protein: CASSLTGLGSETQYF.

V and J are TRBV5-6 and TRBJ1-2; 7 positions match TRBD1. J lost 6 bases, V lost 2 bases, and 7 bases had no gene match. CDR3 length: 14 residues. The germline V gene has CDR1 SGHDT and CDR2 YYEEEE. The CDR3 reads CASSLRQGVNGYTF. CDR3 sequence (DNA): TGTGCCAGCAGCTTAAGACAGGGTGTCAATGGCTACACCTTC.

V usage is TRBV5-8 and J usage is TRBJ1-5; D call uncertain. Germline CDR1 SGHTS, CDR2 YDEGEE. The length of the CDR3 is 12 residues. V was trimmed by 4 bases and J by 4 bases, leaving 6 bases between them. The CDR3 loop is CASSPRNQPQHF. The CDR3 coding sequence is TGTGCCAGCAGCCCTAGGAATCAGCCCCAGCATTTT.

The rearrangement links TRBV9 to TRBJ1-5; D is perhaps TRBD1 (6 bases). CDR1 and CDR2 from the germline V gene are SGDLS and YYNGEE. CDR3 length: 15 amino acids. Trimming took off 4 bases at V and 2 bases at J, with 13 bases between the two ends. CDR3 residues: CASSQGGAGNQPQHF. The CDR3 bases are TGTGCCAGCAGCCAAGGGGGGGCCGGCAATCAGCCCCAGCATTTT.

The J gene is TRBJ1-1, the V gene TRBV4-1, with D possibly matching TRBD1 (6 bases). The germline V gene encodes CDR1 MGHRA and CDR2 YSYEKL. The V and J ends lost 1 base and 1 base respectively, with 13 bases between them. The CDR3 extends over 16 amino acids. The CDR3 reads CASSQGGGRANTEAFF. CDR3 coding DNA: TGCGCCAGCAGCCAAGGGGGGGGCAGGGCGAACACTGAAGCTTTCTTT.

The V and J genes are TRBV11-2 and TRBJ1-1; D call uncertain. Germline lookup yields CDR1 SGHAT and CDR2 FQNNGV. The V gene lost 3 bases and the J gene lost 5 bases, with 10 bases spanning the gap. This CDR3 has 13 amino acids. Here the CDR3 DNA reads TGTGCCAGCAGCTTCGTAGAGGGAACTGAAGCTTTCTTT. It translates to CASSFVEGTEAFF.

This clone was observed a single time. The V call is TRBV7-9, the J call TRBJ1-2; D may be TRBD1 (6 bases). This CDR3 spans 15 amino acids. V shed 5 bases and J shed 0 bases, with 13 bases lying between them. Germline V lookup: CDR1 SEHNR, CDR2 FQNEAQ (reference sequence). The CDR3 DNA reads TGTGCCAGCAGCCCCCGACAGGAGACTAACTATGGCTACACCTTC. It translates to CASSPRQETNYGYTF.

This clone was detected a few times. V usage is TRBV6-1 and J usage is TRBJ1-6, with D possibly matching TRBD1 (5 bases). CDR1 is MNHNS and CDR2 is SASEGT in the germline V gene. This CDR3 region has 14 residues. The V gene lost 1 base and the J gene lost 9 bases, with 10 bases spanning the gap. CDR3 loop: CASSEGGGGSPLHF. CDR3 coding DNA: TGTGCCAGCAGTGAAGGGGGCGGCGGTTCACCCCTCCACTTT.

This clone was seen a handful of times. The genes are TRBV6-1 and TRBJ2-2; 8 nucleotides align to TRBD1. The germline V gene encodes CDR1 MNHNS and CDR2 SASEGT. The V and J ends lost 4 bases and 3 bases, in that order; junction bases with no gene match: 10. CDR3 length: 17 residues. DNA for the CDR3: TGTGCCAGCAGTGTATTAGTCGGGGGACAGGACACCGGGGAGCTGTTTTTT. Its protein product is CASSVLVGGQDTGELFF.

The chain couples TRBV28 to TRBJ1-1, with D unresolved. Germline CDR1 MDHEN, CDR2 SYDVKM. V dropped 7 bases and J dropped 2 bases, with 17 bases sitting between them. The CDR3 loop spans 15 amino acids. CDR3 DNA sequence: TGTGCCAGCACGCCGGGAGGACCTCTCAACACTGAAGCTTTCTTT. It is translated as CASTPGGPLNTEAFF.

The chain recombines TRBV5-5 with TRBJ1-2; 10 bases are shared with TRBD1. The CDR3 extends over 15 amino acids. CDR1 and CDR2 from the germline V gene are SGHKS and YYEKEE (reference sequence). Trimming took 4 bases from V and 7 from J; bases not matched to a gene: 10. The CDR3 region has the DNA TGTGCCAGCAGCCCAGGGGACAGGGGTAACGTTGGCTACACCTTC. This codes for CASSPGDRGNVGYTF.

The genes are TRBV5-1 and TRBJ2-3; TRBD2 aligns across 7 bases. This CDR3 spans 15 amino acids. Losses at the gene ends were 1 base for V and 5 bases for J; bases not matched to a gene: 7. The germline V gene encodes CDR1 SGHRS and CDR2 YFSETQ. The CDR3 region has the DNA TGCGCCAGCAGCTTGCCGGCGGGGGAAGGAGATACGCAGTATTTT. It is translated as CASSLPAGEGDTQYF.

This chain connects TRBV3-1 (or the pseudogene TRBV3-2) to TRBJ1-6; unclear D gene. This CDR3 spans 15 amino acids. The germline V gene encodes CDR1 LGHDT and CDR2 YNNKEL (reference sequence). V was cut by 0 bases and J by 9 bases, with 12 bases left in between. The CDR3 coding sequence is TGTGCCAGCAGCCAAGAGGAGGTCCATGGTTCACCCCTCCACTTT. Encoded protein: CASSQEEVHGSPLHF.

This chain links TRBV6-5 with TRBJ1-1; 7 bases line up with TRBD1. The CDR3 consists of 12 residues. Germline-derived CDR1 and CDR2 are MNHEY and SVGAGI. Trimming at V came to 6 bases and at J to 4 bases, leaving 2 bases not matched to a gene. The CDR3 DNA follows: TGTGCCAGCAGGGGGACAGTCACTGAAGCTTTCTTT. Its protein is CASRGTVTEAFF.

V gene TRBV7-9 combines with J gene TRBJ1-3; D not certain. CDR1 SEHNR and CDR2 FQNEAQ come from the germline V gene (reference sequence). The CDR3 has 14 residues. V was trimmed by 5 bases and J by 4 bases, leaving 12 bases between them. In DNA, the CDR3 is TGTGCCAGCAGCAATCCCACCGGGGGAAACACCATATATTTT. Residues: CASSNPTGGNTIYF.

This chain connects TRBV18 to TRBJ2-1, with 8 bases fitting TRBD2. With 2 bases clipped from V and 6 bases from J, the junction kept 3 bases outside the gene matches. CDR1 KGHSH and CDR2 LQKENI come from the germline V gene. The CDR3 consists of 14 residues. The DNA for the CDR3 is TGTGCCAGCTCACCAGGGACTAGAGGCAATGAGCAGTTCTTC. Amino acid sequence: CASSPGTRGNEQFF. The whole variable domain, remainder taken from reference TRBV18 and TRBJ2-1, is NAGVMQNPRHLVRRRGQEARLRCSPMKGHSHVYWYRQLPEEGLKFMVYLQKENIIDESGMPKERFSAEFPKEGPSILRIQQVVRGDSAAYFCASSPGTRGNEQFFGPGTRLTVL.

Concerning this clone itself: Other nucleotide sequences in the sample specify the same CDR3. The gene calls are TRBV6-5 and TRBJ1-1, with D perhaps matching TRBD1 (6 bases). CDR1 and CDR2 (germline): MNHEY, SVGAGI. V dropped 7 bases and J dropped 0 bases, with 15 bases sitting between them. This CDR3 comprises 15 residues. The chain's CDR3 is CASNRGQTMNTEAFF. As DNA, the CDR3 is TGTGCCAGCAATCGAGGACAGACTATGAACACTGAAGCTTTCTTT.

This chain joins TRBV15 and TRBJ1-1, with D hard to call. The CDR3 consists of 15 residues. Germline V lookup: CDR1 LNHNV, CDR2 YYDKDF (reference sequence). V dropped 1 base and J dropped 0 bases, with 9 bases sitting between them. The CDR3 DNA follows: TGTGCCACCAGCAGAGGTGGAGGGATGAACACTGAAGCTTTCTTT. This sequence encodes CATSRGGGMNTEAFF.

This chain joins TRBV30 and TRBJ1-5; D gene uncertain. This CDR3 is 13 amino acids long. Germline V lookup: CDR1 GTSNPN, CDR2 SVGIG (reference sequence). Trimming left V 4 bases short and J 0 bases short, with 7 bases between. The CDR3 sequence is CAWNQNSNQPQHF. CDR3 coding DNA: TGTGCCTGGAATCAGAATAGCAATCAGCCCCAGCATTTT.

The gene calls are TRBV19 and TRBJ1-5, with TRBD1 identical over 10 bases. V trimming: 3 bases; J trimming: 4 bases; junction bases outside the gene matches: 3. The CDR3 length is 15 residues. Germline-derived CDR1 and CDR2 are LNHDA and SQIVND (reference sequence). The CDR3 region has the DNA TGTGCCAGTAGTATCGGGACAGGGGTAAATCAGCCCCAGCATTTT. Protein: CASSIGTGVNQPQHF.

The chain carries TRBV7-9 and TRBJ1-1; D is perhaps TRBD1 (6 bases). The CDR3 has 13 residues. Germline V gene sequence: CDR1 SEHNR, CDR2 FQNEAQ (reference sequence). V was shortened by 11 bases and J by 1 base, with 14 bases between the two germline ends. The CDR3 nucleotides are TGTGCCCGGGACATTCCGAGGAACACTGAAGCTTTCTTT. Translated: CARDIPRNTEAFF.

V gene TRBV18 combines with J gene TRBJ1-2; TRBD1 matches at 10 bases. After removal of 5 bases from V and 0 bases from J, the junction contained 12 bases not matched to a gene. The germline CDR1 and CDR2 sequences are KGHSH and LQKENI. The CDR3 has 18 amino acids. The CDR3 nucleotides are TGTGCCAGCTCATTCCGGGACAGGGGAACGACATCTAACTATGGCTACACCTTC. Translated, it gives CASSFRDRGTTSNYGYTF.

V and J are TRBV3-1 (or the pseudogene TRBV3-2) and TRBJ1-3, with 7 positions matching TRBD1. This CDR3 has 15 amino acids. Germline lookup yields CDR1 LGHDT and CDR2 YNNKEL (reference sequence). V was pared by 3 bases and J by 5 bases, with 7 bases of the junction left unmatched. The DNA of the CDR3 is TGTGCCAGCAGCCATACGACAGGGAACAGAAACACCATATATTTT. Translation: CASSHTTGNRNTIYF.